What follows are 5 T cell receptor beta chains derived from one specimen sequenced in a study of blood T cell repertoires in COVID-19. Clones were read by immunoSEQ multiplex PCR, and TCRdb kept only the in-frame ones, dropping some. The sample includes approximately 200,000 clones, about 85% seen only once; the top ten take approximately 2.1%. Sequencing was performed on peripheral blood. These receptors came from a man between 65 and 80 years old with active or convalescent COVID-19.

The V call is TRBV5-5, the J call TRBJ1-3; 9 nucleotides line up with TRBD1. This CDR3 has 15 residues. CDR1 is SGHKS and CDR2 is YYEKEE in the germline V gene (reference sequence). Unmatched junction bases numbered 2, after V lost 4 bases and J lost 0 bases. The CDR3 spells CASSAGQGSGNTIYF. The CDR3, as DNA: TGTGCCAGCAGCGCGGGACAGGGCTCTGGAAACACCATATATTTT.

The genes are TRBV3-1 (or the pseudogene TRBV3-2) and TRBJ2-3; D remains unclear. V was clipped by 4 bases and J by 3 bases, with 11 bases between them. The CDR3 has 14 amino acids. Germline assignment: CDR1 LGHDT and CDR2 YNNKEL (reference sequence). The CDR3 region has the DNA TGTGCCAGCAGCCCCTCTGTCCCGACAGATACGCAGTATTTT. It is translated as CASSPSVPTDTQYF.

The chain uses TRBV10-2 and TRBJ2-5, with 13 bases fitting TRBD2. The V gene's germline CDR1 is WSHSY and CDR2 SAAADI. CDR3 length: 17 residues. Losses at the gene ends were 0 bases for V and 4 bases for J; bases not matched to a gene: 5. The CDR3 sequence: CASSESKWTSGGETQYF. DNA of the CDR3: TGCGCCAGCAGTGAGTCCAAATGGACTAGCGGGGGAGAGACCCAGTACTTC.

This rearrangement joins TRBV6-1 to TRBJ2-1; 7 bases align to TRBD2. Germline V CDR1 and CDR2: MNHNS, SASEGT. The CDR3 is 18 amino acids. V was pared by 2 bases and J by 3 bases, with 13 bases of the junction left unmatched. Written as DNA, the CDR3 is TGTGCCAGCAGTGAAAGGAGGCCCGGGACTACAATCTACAATGAGCAGTTCTTC. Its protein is CASSERRPGTTIYNEQFF.

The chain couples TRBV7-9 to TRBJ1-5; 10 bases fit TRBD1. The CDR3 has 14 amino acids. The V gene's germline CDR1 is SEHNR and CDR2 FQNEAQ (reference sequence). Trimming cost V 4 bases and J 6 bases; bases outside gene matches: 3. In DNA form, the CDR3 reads TGTGCCAGCAGCTCGACAGGGGGCCTTCAGCCCCAGCATTTT. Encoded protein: CASSSTGGLQPQHF.